This section outlines one TCR beta chain sequence together with its context. Amplified regions were TCR beta CDR3 sequences from RNA transcripts. The HTBI primer set served for first-round RT-PCR of the TCR CDR3. TCRdb fed the multiplex PCR reads into MiXCR, producing one record per CDR3 protein. The profile shows over 350,000 distinct CDR3 sequences, under 15% of them singletons. Used for diagnoses were clinical symptoms, serum thyroxine and TRAb, thyroid ultrasound and orbital computed tomography. Approximately 9.3 ml of fresh peripheral blood supplied the PBMCs. These data originate in a study of T cells in Graves' hyperthyroidism and ophthalmopathy. For the study at large: Before any treatment, at initial diagnosis, peripheral blood was collected.

The CDR3 runs to 11 residues. The germline gives CDR1 MDHEN, CDR2 SYDVKM. Trimming stripped 5 bases from V and 6 bases from J, with 7 bases between. The receptor was derived from a man younger than 35 with Graves' ophthalmopathy. The chain uses TRBV28 and TRBJ1-2, with D uncertain. The sample comprised blood. The CDR3 DNA sequence: TGTGCCAGCAGTGGACCCAATGGCTACACCTTC. It yields the protein CASSGPNGYTF.